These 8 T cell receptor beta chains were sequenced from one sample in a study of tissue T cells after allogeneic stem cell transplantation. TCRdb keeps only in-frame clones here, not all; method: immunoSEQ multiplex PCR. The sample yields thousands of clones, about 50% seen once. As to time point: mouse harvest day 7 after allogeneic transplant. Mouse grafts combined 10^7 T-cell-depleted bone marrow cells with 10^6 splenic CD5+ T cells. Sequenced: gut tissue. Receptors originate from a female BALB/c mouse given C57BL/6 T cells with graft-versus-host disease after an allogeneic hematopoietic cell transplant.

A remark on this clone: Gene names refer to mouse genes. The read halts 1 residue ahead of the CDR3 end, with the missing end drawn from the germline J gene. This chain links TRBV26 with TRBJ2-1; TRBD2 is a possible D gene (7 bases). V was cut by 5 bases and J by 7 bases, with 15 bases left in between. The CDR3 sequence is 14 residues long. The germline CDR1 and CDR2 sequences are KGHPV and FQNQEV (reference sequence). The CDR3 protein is CASSRLRGGAEQFF. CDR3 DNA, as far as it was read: TGTGCCAGCAGTAGACTGAGGGGGGGGGCTGAGCAGTTC.

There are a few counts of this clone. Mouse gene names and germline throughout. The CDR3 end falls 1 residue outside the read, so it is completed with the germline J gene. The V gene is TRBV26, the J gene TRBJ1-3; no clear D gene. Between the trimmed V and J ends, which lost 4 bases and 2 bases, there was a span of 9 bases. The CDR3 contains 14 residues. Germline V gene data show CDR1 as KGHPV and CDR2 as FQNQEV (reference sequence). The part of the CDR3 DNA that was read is TGTGCCAGCAGTCCGGGAGAGGCTGGAAATACGCTCTAT. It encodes CASSPGEAGNTLY. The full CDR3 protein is CASSPGEAGNTLYF.

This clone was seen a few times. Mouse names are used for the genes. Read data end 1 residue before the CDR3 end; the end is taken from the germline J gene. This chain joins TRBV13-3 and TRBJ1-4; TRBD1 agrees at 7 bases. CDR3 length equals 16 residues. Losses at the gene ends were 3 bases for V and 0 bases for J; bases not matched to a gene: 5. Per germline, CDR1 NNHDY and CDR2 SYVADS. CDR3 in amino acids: CASSGGQRISNERLFF. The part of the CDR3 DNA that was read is TGTGCCAGCAGTGGGGGACAGAGAATTTCCAACGAAAGATTATTT.

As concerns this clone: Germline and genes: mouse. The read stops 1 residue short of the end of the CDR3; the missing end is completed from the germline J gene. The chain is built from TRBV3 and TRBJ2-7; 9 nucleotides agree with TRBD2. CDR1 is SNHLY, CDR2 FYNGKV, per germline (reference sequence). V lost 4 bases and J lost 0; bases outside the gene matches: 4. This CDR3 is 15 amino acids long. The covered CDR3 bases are TGTGCCAGCAGCTCAGGACTGGGGAGCTCCTATGAACAGTAC. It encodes CASSSGLGSSYEQY. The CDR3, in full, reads CASSSGLGSSYEQYF. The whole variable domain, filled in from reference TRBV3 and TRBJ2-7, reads GPKVLQIPSHQIIDMGQMVTLNCDPVSNHLYFYWYKQILGQQMEFLVNFYNGKVMEKSKLFKDQFSVERPDGSYFTLKIQPTALEDSAVYFCASSSGLGSSYEQYFGPGTRLTVL.

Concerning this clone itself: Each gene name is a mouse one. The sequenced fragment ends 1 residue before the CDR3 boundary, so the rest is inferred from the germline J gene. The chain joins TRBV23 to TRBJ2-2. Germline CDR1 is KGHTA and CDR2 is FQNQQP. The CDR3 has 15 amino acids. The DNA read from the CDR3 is TGCTCCAGCAGTCAATCGGGAGGGGCCACCGGGCAGCTCTAC. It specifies CSSSQSGGATGQLY. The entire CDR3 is CSSSQSGGATGQLYF.

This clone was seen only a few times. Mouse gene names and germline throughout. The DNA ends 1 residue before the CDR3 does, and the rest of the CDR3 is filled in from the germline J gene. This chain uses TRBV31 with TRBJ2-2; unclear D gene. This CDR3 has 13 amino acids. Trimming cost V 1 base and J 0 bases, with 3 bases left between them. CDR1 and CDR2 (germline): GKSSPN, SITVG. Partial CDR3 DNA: TGTGCCTGGAGTCAGACAAACACCGGGCAGCTCTAC. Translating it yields CAWSQTNTGQLY. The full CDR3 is CAWSQTNTGQLYF.

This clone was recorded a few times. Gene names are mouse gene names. CDR3 bases read: TGCTCCAGCAGTCAATCTAGGGGTTACACAGAAGTCTTC. This codes for CSSSQSRGYTEVF. The full CDR3 sequence reads CSSSQSRGYTEVFF. The V call is TRBV23, the J call TRBJ1-1; the table names TRBD1, a call not compared with the DNA. The read comes to an end 1 residue before the CDR3 does, leaving the germline J gene to fill in the end. Germline CDR1 is KGHTA and CDR2 is FQNQQP. The CDR3 runs to 14 residues.

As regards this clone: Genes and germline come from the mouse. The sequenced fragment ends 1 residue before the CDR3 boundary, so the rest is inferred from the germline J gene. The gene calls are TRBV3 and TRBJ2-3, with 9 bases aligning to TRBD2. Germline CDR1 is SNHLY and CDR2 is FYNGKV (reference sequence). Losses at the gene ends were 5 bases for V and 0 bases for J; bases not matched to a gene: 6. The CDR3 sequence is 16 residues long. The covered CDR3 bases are TGTGCCAGCAGCCCCGGGACTGGGAGTAGTGCAGAAACGCTGTAT. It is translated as CASSPGTGSSAETLY. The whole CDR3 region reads CASSPGTGSSAETLYF.